A single sample gave rise to the 13 T cell receptor beta chains below, sequenced in a study of T cells in Graves' hyperthyroidism and ophthalmopathy. The CDR3 regions of TCR beta were amplified from RNA transcripts. During a first-round RT-PCR of the TCR CDR3, the HTBI primer set was used. TCRdb re-called the multiplex PCR reads through MiXCR, storing one row per CDR3 protein. The sample includes about 640,000 distinct CDR3 sequences, less than 25% seen only once; the top ten take 30% to 40%. Material for sequencing was blood. The source is a man aged 25-40 years with Graves' ophthalmopathy.

This clonotype was counted at least ten times. The chain is built from TRBV2 and TRBJ1-5, with TRBD1 as a possible D gene (5 bases). Germline CDR1 SNHLY, CDR2 FYNNEI. The ends were cut back, 5 bases at V and 0 bases at J, with 11 bases in the middle. CDR3 length: 15 amino acids. CDR3 DNA: TGTGCCAGCAGTCCCGGGGCTAATAGCAATCAGCCCCAGCATTTT. It is translated as CASSPGANSNQPQHF.

This clonotype occurred a few times. The chain uses TRBV7-9 and TRBJ2-5; D unresolved. The CDR3 consists of 12 residues. V was shortened by 8 bases and J by 3 bases, with 10 bases between the two germline ends. From germline, CDR1 is SEHNR and CDR2 FQNEAQ (reference sequence). CDR3 sequence (DNA): TGTGCCAGCGGCTCAGATAAAGAGACCCAGTACTTC. Translating it yields CASGSDKETQYF.

V and J are TRBV19 and TRBJ2-1; TRBD2 matches at 11 bases. CDR3 length equals 15 residues. V dropped 7 bases and J dropped 4; count of bases not matched to a gene: 6. Germline V lookup: CDR1 LNHDA, CDR2 SQIVND (reference sequence). The CDR3 protein is CASTPGLAAYNEQFF. The CDR3, as DNA: TGTGCCAGTACCCCGGGACTAGCGGCATACAATGAGCAGTTCTTC. The full variable domain, in which reference TRBV19 and TRBJ2-1 provide the parts outside the CDR3, is DGGITQSPKYLFRKEGQNVTLSCEQNLNHDAMYWYRQDPGQGLRLIYYSQIVNDFQKGDIAEGYSVSREKKESFPLTVTSAQKNPTAFYLCASTPGLAAYNEQFFGPGTRLTVL.

The chain combines TRBV4-3 with TRBJ2-1; the D is unclear. Deletions cut 0 bases from V and 6 bases from J, with 6 bases between. Germline V CDR1 and CDR2: LGHNA, YSLEER. The CDR3 is 13 residues long. The CDR3 region is CASSQDKGNEQFF. Written as DNA, the CDR3 is TGCGCCAGCAGCCAAGATAAGGGCAATGAGCAGTTCTTC.

The chain employs TRBV6-1 and TRBJ2-1; D call uncertain. The ends were cut back, 6 bases at V and 1 base at J, with 13 bases in the middle. The V gene's germline CDR1 is MNHNS and CDR2 SASEGT. The CDR3 length is 15 residues. CDR3 DNA: TGTGCCAGCAGACGATCCGAAGGTTCCTACAATGAGCAGTTCTTC. This translates into CASRRSEGSYNEQFF.

In this sample, this clonotype turned up many times. The rearrangement links TRBV7-3 to TRBJ2-1, with TRBD2 matching over 11 bases. Germline V gene sequence: CDR1 SGHTA, CDR2 FQGTGA. This CDR3 is built from 14 residues. V was clipped by 5 bases and J by 4 bases; unmatched bases: 1. The CDR3 nucleotides are TGTGCCAGCAGCACTAGCGGGGGATACAATGAGCAGTTCTTC. Protein product: CASSTSGGYNEQFF.

This clonotype has a handful of counts. The chain uses TRBV29-1 and TRBJ2-5; maybe TRBD1 (6 bases). The length of the CDR3 is 12 residues. Per germline, CDR1 SQVTM and CDR2 ANQGSEA. V dropped 2 bases and J dropped 5 bases, with 9 bases sitting between them. The CDR3 sequence is CSVEPQGETQYF. The CDR3 DNA is TGCAGCGTTGAACCTCAGGGGGAGACCCAGTACTTC.

Points on this clonotype: Mismatch with germline at one junction end may stem from a read error. The rearrangement joins TRBV19 to TRBJ1-1; D not resolved. The CDR3 sequence is 16 residues long. The germline CDR1 and CDR2 sequences are LNHDA and SQIVND (reference sequence). This chain's CDR3 is CASSIGFVGRNTEALF. Here the CDR3 DNA reads TGTGCCAGTAGTATAGGTTTCGTGGGAAGGAACACTGAAGCTCTCTTT.

This clonotype was detected many times. V and J are TRBV28 and TRBJ2-7; D is perhaps TRBD1 (6 bases). Trimming removed 5 bases at V and 5 bases at J, with 16 bases between. CDR1 is MDHEN and CDR2 is SYDVKM in the germline V gene. CDR3 length: 14 residues. CDR3 in amino acids: CASSQDRPSDEQYF. The CDR3 nucleotides read TGTGCCAGCAGTCAGGACAGACCTTCGGACGAGCAGTACTTC.

This clonotype was observed at least ten times. The chain links TRBV12-3 or TRBV12-4 to TRBJ2-3, with D possibly being TRBD2 (5 bases). V was shortened by 2 bases and J by 4 bases, with 10 bases between the two germline ends. This CDR3 contains 14 residues. CDR3 bases: TGTGCCAGCAGTTTATCCCCACTAGCAGATACGCAGTATTTT. The encoded protein is CASSLSPLADTQYF.

This clonotype has a handful of counts. This chain uses TRBV29-1 with TRBJ1-2; no clear D gene. CDR1 is SQVTM and CDR2 is ANQGSEA in the germline V gene. V was cut by 0 bases and J by 5 bases, with 10 bases left in between. The CDR3 has 13 amino acids. The DNA of the CDR3 is TGCAGCGTTGAAGATCTCGCGGAGTATGGCTACACCTTC. Translation: CSVEDLAEYGYTF. The full variable domain, its missing parts supplied by reference TRBV29-1 and TRBJ1-2, is SAVISQKPSRDICQRGTSLTIQCQVDSQVTMMFWYRQQPGQSLTLIATANQGSEATYESGFVIDKFPISRPNLTFSTLTVSNMSPEDSSIYLCSVEDLAEYGYTFGSGTRLTVV.

As to this clonotype: This may be a read error, as it is one base from a much larger clone. The J gene is TRBJ2-3, the V gene TRBV7-9; D not resolved. The CDR3 contains 12 residues. Germline CDR1 reads SEHNR; CDR2 reads FQNEAQ (reference sequence). In DNA, the CDR3 is TGTGCCAGCAGCTCGTTCACAGATGCGCAGTATTTT. Its protein product is CASSSFTDAQYF.

In its sample, this clonotype was seen a few times. The rearrangement links TRBV14 to TRBJ2-2; TRBD2 matches at 11 bases. J was trimmed by 2 bases and V by 4 bases; bases with no gene match: 9. The CDR3 length is 18 residues. Germline V gives CDR1 SGHDN, CDR2 FVKESK. CDR3 sequence (DNA): TGTGCCAGCAGCCCAGCGTCCGGGACTAGCGGTAACACCGGGGAGCTGTTTTTT. Protein sequence: CASSPASGTSGNTGELFF.